The clone carrying this TCR beta chain was seen a handful of times. The sample belongs to a study of blood T cell repertoires in COVID-19. Study-wide context: Sample material is recorded as cDNA or gDNA derived from T cells, B-cell-depleted T cells, or PBMCs.

In the study's own analysis: From reference gene primer amplification, estimates of nucleated cell counts were derived. TCRdb's table, derived via immunoSEQ multiplex PCR, lists solely in-frame clones and lacks some. That table gives V, J and clone size, and the DNA gave D and trimming. The sample lists approximately 150,000 clones; roughly 78% were seen once. Enrolled through a virtual design, the participants were between about 18 and 100 years of age and came from under 30 US areas. V was pared by 3 bases and J by 4 bases, with 13 bases between. This CDR3 contains 15 residues. Per the germline V gene, CDR1 is WNHNN and CDR2 is SYGVQD (reference sequence).

This sequence was found in a woman aged 70 to 79 in a cohort exposed to, infected with or recovered from COVID-19 (not recorded which). This sequence joins TRBV10-1 and TRBJ2-1; D is possibly TRBD2 (6 bases). Sequenced input: PBMCs or T cells enriched from blood (not recorded which). CDR3 residues: CASSEPGVGYNEQFF. CDR3 coding DNA: TGCGCCAGCAGTGAACCGGGAGTGGGGTACAATGAGCAGTTCTTC.